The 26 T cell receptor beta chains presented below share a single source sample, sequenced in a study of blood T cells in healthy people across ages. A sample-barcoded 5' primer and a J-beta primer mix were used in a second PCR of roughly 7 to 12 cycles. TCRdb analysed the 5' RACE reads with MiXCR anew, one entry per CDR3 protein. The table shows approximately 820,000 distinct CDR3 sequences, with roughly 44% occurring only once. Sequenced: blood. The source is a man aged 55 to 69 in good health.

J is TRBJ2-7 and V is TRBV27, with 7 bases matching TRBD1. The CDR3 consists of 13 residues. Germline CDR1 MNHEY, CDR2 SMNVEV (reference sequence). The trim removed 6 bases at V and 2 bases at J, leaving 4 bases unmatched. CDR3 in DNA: TGTGCCAGCAGGAAGGGGGCCACCTACGAGCAGTACTTC. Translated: CASRKGATYEQYF.

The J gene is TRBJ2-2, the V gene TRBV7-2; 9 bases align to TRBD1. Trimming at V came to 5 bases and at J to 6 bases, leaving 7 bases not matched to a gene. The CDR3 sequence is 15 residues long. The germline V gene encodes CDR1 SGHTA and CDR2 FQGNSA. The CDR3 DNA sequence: TGTGCCAGCAGCCGCCTGGGACAGGGCTCCGGGGAGCTGTTTTTT. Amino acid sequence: CASSRLGQGSGELFF.

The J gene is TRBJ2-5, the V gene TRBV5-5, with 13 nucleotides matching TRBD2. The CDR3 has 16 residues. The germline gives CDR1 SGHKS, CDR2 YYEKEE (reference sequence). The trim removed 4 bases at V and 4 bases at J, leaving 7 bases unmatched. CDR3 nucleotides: TGTGCCAGCAGCCCCTTACTAGCGGGGGGGCTAGAGACCCAGTACTTC. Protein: CASSPLLAGGLETQYF. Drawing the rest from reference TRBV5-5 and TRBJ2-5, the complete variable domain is DAGVTQSPTHLIKTRGQQVTLRCSPISGHKSVSWYQQVLGQGPQFIFQYYEKEERGRGNFPDRFSARQFPNYSSELNVNALLLGDSALYLCASSPLLAGGLETQYFGPGTRLLVL.

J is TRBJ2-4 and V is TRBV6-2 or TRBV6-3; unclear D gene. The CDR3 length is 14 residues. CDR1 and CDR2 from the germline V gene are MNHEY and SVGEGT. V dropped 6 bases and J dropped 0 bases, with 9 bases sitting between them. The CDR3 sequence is CASRDGVAKNIQYF. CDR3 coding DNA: TGTGCCAGCAGGGATGGGGTAGCCAAAAACATTCAGTACTTC.

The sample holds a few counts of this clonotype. CDR3 DNA: TGCGCCAGCAGCCAAGGTCAGGGAAGCTATAATTCACCCCTCCACTTT. Translated: CASSQGQGSYNSPLHF. This chain connects TRBV4-1 to TRBJ1-6; perhaps TRBD1 as D (5 bases). V lost 1 base, J lost 3 bases, and 10 bases lay in between. Germline V lookup: CDR1 MGHRA, CDR2 YSYEKL. The CDR3 spans 16 residues.

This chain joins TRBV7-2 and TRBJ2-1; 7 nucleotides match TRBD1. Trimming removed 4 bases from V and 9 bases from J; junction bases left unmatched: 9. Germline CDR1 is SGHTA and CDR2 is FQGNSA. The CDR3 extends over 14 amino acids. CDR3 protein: CASSSLQGSREQFF. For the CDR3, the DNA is TGTGCCAGCAGCTCATTACAGGGGAGTCGTGAGCAGTTCTTC.

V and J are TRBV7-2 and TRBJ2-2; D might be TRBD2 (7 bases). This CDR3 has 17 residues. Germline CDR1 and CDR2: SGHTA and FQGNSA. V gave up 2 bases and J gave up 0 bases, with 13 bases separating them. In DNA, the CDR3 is TGTGCCAGCAGCTTATGGGGGGGGCAGACGAACACCGGGGAGCTGTTTTTT. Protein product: CASSLWGGQTNTGELFF.

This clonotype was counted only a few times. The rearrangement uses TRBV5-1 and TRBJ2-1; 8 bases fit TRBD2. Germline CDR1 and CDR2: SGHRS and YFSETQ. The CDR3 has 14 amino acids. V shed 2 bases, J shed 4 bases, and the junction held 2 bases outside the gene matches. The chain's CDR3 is CASSFGGAYNEQFF. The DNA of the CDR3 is TGCGCCAGCAGCTTCGGGGGGGCTTACAATGAGCAGTTCTTC.

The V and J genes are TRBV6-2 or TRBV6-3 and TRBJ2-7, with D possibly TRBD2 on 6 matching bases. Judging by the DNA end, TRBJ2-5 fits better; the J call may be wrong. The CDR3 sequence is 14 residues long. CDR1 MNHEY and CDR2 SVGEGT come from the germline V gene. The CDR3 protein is CASSRPAGSETQYF. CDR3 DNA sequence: TGTGCCAGCAGCCGTCCCGCGGGGTCAGAGACCCAGTACTTC.

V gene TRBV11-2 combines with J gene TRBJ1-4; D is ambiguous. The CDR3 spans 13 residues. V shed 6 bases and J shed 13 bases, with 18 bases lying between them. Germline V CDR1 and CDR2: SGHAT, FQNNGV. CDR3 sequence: CASSHYNENGLFF. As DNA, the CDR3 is TGTGCCAGCAGTCATTATAATGAAAATGGACTGTTTTTT.

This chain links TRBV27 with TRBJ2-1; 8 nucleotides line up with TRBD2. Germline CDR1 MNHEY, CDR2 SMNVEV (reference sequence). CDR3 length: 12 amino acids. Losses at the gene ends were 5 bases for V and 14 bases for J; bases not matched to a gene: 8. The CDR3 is CASSPLLAAEFF. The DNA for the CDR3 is TGTGCCAGCAGTCCGTTACTAGCGGCGGAGTTCTTC.

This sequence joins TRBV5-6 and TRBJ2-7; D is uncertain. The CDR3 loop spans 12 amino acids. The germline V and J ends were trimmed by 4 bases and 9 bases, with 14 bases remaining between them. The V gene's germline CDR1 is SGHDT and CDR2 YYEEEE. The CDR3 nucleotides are TGTGCCAGCAGCGATAGGGTGAGCCGGCAGTACTTC. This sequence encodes CASSDRVSRQYF.

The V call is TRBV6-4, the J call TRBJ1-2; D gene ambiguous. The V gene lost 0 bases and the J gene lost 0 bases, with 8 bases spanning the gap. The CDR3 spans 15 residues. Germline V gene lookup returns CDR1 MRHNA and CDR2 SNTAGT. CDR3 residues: CASSDSGKANYGYTF. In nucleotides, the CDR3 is TGTGCCAGCAGTGACTCAGGGAAAGCTAACTATGGCTACACCTTC.

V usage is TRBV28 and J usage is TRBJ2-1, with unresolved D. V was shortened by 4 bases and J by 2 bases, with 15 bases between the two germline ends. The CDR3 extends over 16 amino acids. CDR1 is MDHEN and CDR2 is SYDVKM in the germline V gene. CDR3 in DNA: TGTGCCAGCAGTTCTCCTACAGAGCTAACCTACAATGAGCAGTTCTTC. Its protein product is CASSSPTELTYNEQFF.

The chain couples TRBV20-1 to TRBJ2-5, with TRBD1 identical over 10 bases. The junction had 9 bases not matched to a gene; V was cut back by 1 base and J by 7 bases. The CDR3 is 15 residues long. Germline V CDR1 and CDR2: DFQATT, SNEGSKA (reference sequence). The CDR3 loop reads CSARGGQGLRGTQYF. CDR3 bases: TGCAGTGCTAGAGGGGGACAGGGGCTCCGAGGGACCCAGTACTTC.

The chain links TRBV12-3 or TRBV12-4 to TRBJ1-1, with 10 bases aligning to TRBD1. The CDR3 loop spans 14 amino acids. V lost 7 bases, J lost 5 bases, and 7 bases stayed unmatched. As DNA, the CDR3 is TGTGCCAGCATCATGAGACAGGGGGCGACTGAAGCTTTCTTT. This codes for CASIMRQGATEAFF.

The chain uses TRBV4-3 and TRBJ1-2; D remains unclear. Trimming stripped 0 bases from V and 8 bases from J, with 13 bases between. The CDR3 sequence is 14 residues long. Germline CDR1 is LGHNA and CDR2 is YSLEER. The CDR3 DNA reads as TGCGCCAGCAGCCAAGATGAGTGGGGTAGGGGCTACACCTTC. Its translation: CASSQDEWGRGYTF.

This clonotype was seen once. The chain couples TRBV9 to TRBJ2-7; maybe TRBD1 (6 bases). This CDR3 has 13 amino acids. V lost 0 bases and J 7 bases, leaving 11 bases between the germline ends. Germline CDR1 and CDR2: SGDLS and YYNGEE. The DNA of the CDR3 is TGTGCCAGCAGCGTAGGACAGGAGCGGGAGCAGTACTTC. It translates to CASSVGQEREQYF.

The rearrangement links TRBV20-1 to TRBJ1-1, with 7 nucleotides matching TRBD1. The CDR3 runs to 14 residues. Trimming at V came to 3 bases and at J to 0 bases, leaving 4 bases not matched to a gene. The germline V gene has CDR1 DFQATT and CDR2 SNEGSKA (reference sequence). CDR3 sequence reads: CSARSGQMNTEAFF. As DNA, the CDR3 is TGCAGTGCTAGGTCGGGACAGATGAACACTGAAGCTTTCTTT.

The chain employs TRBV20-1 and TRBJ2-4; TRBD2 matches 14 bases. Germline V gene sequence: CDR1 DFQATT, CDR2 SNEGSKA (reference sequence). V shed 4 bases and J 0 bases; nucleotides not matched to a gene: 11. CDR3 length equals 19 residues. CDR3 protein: CSAKRVGLAGATAKNIQYF. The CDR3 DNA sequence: TGCAGTGCTAAGAGGGTGGGACTAGCGGGGGCCACAGCCAAAAACATTCAGTACTTC.

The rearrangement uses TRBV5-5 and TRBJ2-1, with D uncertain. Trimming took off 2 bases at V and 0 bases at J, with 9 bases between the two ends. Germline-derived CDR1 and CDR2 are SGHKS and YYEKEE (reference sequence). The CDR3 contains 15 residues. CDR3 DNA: TGTGCCAGCAGCTTTGTTAGGAGCTCCTACAATGAGCAGTTCTTC. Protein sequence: CASSFVRSSYNEQFF.

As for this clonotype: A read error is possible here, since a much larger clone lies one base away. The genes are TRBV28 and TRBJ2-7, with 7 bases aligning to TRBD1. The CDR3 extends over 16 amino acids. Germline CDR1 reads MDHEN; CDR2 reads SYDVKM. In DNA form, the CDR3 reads TGTGCCAGCAAATCAGACAGGGAAGAGAGGATCGACGAGCGGTACTTC. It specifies CASKSDREERIDERYF. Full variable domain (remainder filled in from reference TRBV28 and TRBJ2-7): DVKVTQSSRYLVKRTGEKVFLECVQDMDHENMFWYRQDPGLGLRLIYFSYDVKMKEKGDIPEGYSVSREKKERFSLILESASTNQTSMYLCASKSDREERIDERYFGPGTRLTVT.

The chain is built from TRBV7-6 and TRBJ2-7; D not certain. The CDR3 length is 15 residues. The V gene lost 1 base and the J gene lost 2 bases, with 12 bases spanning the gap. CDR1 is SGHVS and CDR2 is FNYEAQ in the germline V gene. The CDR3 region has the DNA TGTGCCAGCAGCTTAGGGGTAGGGTCAGCCTACGAGCAGTACTTC. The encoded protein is CASSLGVGSAYEQYF.

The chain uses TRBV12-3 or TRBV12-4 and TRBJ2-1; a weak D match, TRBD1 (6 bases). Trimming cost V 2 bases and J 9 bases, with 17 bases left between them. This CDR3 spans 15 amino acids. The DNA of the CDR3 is TGTGCCAGCAGTTTATCGGGCCGAACCAGGGGTGAGCAGTTCTTC. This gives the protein CASSLSGRTRGEQFF.

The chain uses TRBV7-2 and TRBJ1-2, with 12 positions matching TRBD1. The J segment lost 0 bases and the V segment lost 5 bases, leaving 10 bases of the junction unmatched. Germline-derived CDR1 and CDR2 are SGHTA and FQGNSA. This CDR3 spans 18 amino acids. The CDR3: CASSLVGGQGATNYGYTF. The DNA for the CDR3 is TGTGCCAGCAGCCTTGTTGGGGGACAGGGGGCTACTAACTATGGCTACACCTTC.

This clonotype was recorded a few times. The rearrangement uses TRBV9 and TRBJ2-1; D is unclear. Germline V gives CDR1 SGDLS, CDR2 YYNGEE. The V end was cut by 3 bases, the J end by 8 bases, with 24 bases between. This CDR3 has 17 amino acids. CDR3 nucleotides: TGTGCCAGCAGCGGAGGCGCAGCCCCTCAGTCTGGTGATGAGCAGTTCTTC. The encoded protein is CASSGGAAPQSGDEQFF.